This T cell receptor beta chain was observed in a study of cytomegalovirus exposure and HLA in healthy donors (dated by TCRdb to the late 2010s). About the investigation overall: A later analysis indicated that the 110 or so validation repertoires were generated on the platform also employed for the 700 or so repertoires of the first cohort. The study combined high-throughput TCR immunosequencing, statistical association of individual TCRs with disease status, and machine learning to predict cytomegalovirus infection status. In addition to the first cohort of 666 subjects, a separate validation cohort of some 120 different subjects was used. The study aimed to test whether cataloging public T cell receptors could reveal signatures of past pathogen exposure. The full study reports these points: It was suggested by the authors that the approach could potentially be generalized to other disease states and immunological phenotypes. In the study, roughly 160 TCR beta chains were listed as associated with cytomegalovirus. Most TCR sequences were observed very rarely across donors, whereas some public TCRs were present in many individuals. A later analysis lacked HLA typing for the validation cohort, so it scored co-occurrence in that cohort across all 120 repertoires. A few of the identified cytomegalovirus-associated TCR beta chains were confirmed in vitro to be specific for cytomegalovirus antigens. In both the original and validation cohorts, the classifier was reported to diagnose cytomegalovirus status with high specificity and sensitivity. In a later analysis, TCRs clustered in the first cohort were found to also tend to co-occur in the approximately 120 validation repertoires, with 94% of cluster scores above 0.

The library was generated by the immunoSEQ multiplex PCR assay. For the original study's pipeline: To diagnose cytomegalovirus status from the catalog of TCR beta chain sequences, a statistical classification framework was built. This immuneACCESS table, as held by TCRdb, lists in-frame sequences with V and J called but not all clones. Of the missing ones, under half trace to an unresolved V gene in checked studies; the others have no known cause. V, J and clone size were drawn from that table, and D and trimming were deduced from the DNA. The sample table records 150,000 to 200,000 clones; approximately 86% of these occur just once. About 2% of the sample lies in the top ten. The CDR3 measures 15 amino acids from cysteine to phenylalanine. Solely the CDR3 DNA is kept, with 45 bases framed from the first base. Relative to germline, V is 0 bases shorter and J is 6 bases shorter, with 13 bases between their ends. CDR1 and CDR2 were assigned from the germline V gene as SGHDT and YYEEEE.

The donors were included in the validation cohort of some 120 subjects, a group kept apart from the approximately 650-subject first cohort. Turning to this clone: This receptor's antigen is unknown. Base quality data are lacking; no much larger clone is found one base away.

The specimen was PBMCs. The sequence was collected from a man aged 25 to 45 in good health and CMV-seropositive. The chain was built from TRBV5-6 and TRBJ1-5; TRBD1 could be the D gene, as 5 bases match. The nucleotide sequence reads as follows: TGTGCCAGCAGCTTGGCAGGGTTCGCGACTCAGCCCCAGCATTTT. It codes for CASSLAGFATQPQHF. Here the CDR3 is joined to the reference TRBV5-6 and TRBJ1-5 genes, and the full variable domain is: DAGVTQSPTHLIKTRGQQVTLRCSPKSGHDTVSWYQQALGQGPQFIFQYYEEEERQRGNFPDRFSGHQFPNYSSELNVNALLLGDSALYLCASSLAGFATQPQHFGDGTRLSIL.